These 21 T cell receptor beta chains were sequenced from one sample in a study of blood T cell repertoires in COVID-19. Libraries were prepared by immunoSEQ multiplex PCR; TCRdb keeps only in-frame clonotypes and omits some of them. This table holds approximately 500,000 clones, 85% to 90% found once. Specimen: PBMCs or T cells enriched from blood (not recorded which). The receptor source for this set is a woman aged 40 to 50 who had recovered from COVID-19.

The chain is built from TRBV19 and TRBJ2-1, with TRBD2 identical over 11 bases. The germline gives CDR1 LNHDA, CDR2 SQIVND (reference sequence). Trimming at V came to 6 bases and at J to 3 bases, leaving 1 base not matched to a gene. The CDR3 has 14 residues. For the CDR3, the DNA is TGTGCCAGTAGGGGACTAGCGGACTACAATGAGCAGTTCTTC. This gives the protein CASRGLADYNEQFF.

CDR3 coding DNA: TGCGCCAGCAGTCAAAGGGACAGGGGGGCAAATGAGCAGTTCTTC. Translation gives CASSQRDRGANEQFF. The chain combines TRBV23-1 with TRBJ2-1, with 11 bases aligning to TRBD1. TRBV23-1 is an ORF for which the function is uncertain. The CDR3 is 15 amino acids. The ends lost 2 bases at V and 7 bases at J; junction bases unmatched: 4.

The chain has TRBV7-2 and TRBJ1-4; D not certain. CDR3 length equals 13 residues. CDR1 and CDR2 from the germline V gene are SGHTA and FQGNSA. The ends were cut back, 2 bases at V and 8 bases at J, with 9 bases in the middle. As DNA, the CDR3 is TGTGCCAGCAGCTTAAGTTTAGCCGAAAAACTGTTTTTT. Its translation: CASSLSLAEKLFF.

V usage is TRBV5-6 and J usage is TRBJ2-2; 10 bases fit TRBD2. The CDR3 spans 15 residues. Germline CDR1 is SGHDT and CDR2 is YYEEEE. The trim removed 4 bases at V and 4 bases at J, leaving 4 bases unmatched. In DNA, the CDR3 is TGTGCCAGCAGCCATAGCGGGGGGTTCACCGGGGAGCTGTTTTTT. Translation gives CASSHSGGFTGELFF. Combining the CDR3 with reference TRBV5-6 and TRBJ2-2 gives the whole variable domain DAGVTQSPTHLIKTRGQQVTLRCSPKSGHDTVSWYQQALGQGPQFIFQYYEEEERQRGNFPDRFSGHQFPNYSSELNVNALLLGDSALYLCASSHSGGFTGELFFGEGSRLTVL.

This chain uses TRBV5-4 with TRBJ2-1, with 11 bases fitting TRBD2. The germline CDR1 and CDR2 sequences are SGHNT and YYREEE (reference sequence). The V segment lost 5 bases and the J segment 9 bases; nucleotides outside the gene matches: 7. CDR3 length: 14 amino acids. CDR3 in DNA: TGTGCCAGCAGACAAGACACTAGCGGGAGTGAGCAGTTCTTC. This encodes CASRQDTSGSEQFF. Combining the CDR3 with reference TRBV5-4 and TRBJ2-1 gives the whole variable domain ETGVTQSPTHLIKTRGQQVTLRCSSQSGHNTVSWYQQALGQGPQFIFQYYREEENGRGNFPPRFSGLQFPNYSSELNVNALELDDSALYLCASRQDTSGSEQFFGPGTRLTVL.

The chain combines TRBV24-1 with TRBJ2-1; tentative D call: TRBD2 (6 bases). CDR3 length equals 16 residues. V lost 4 bases and J 6 bases, leaving 18 bases between the germline ends. Germline CDR1 KGHDR, CDR2 SFDVKD. CDR3 sequence (DNA): TGTGCCACCAGTGACCCCTTCGGGAGTTCCAGCAATGAGCAGTTCTTC. Protein product: CATSDPFGSSSNEQFF.

J is TRBJ1-1 and V is TRBV29-1, with D perhaps matching TRBD1 (6 bases). Germline V CDR1 and CDR2: SQVTM, ANQGSEA. The V end was cut by 7 bases, the J end by 10 bases, with 13 bases between. This CDR3 comprises 10 residues. CDR3 sequence: CSARQDVAFF. CDR3 in DNA: TGCAGCGCCCGACAGGATGTAGCTTTCTTT.

V gene TRBV28 combines with J gene TRBJ1-6; no definite D call. Germline CDR1 is MDHEN and CDR2 is SYDVKM. V lost 10 bases to trimming and J lost 6 bases, with 10 bases between them. The CDR3 contains 12 residues. In DNA, the CDR3 is TGTGCCATAAGGGAGTTTAATTCACCCCTCCACTTT. Protein sequence: CAIREFNSPLHF.

The chain joins TRBV7-6 to TRBJ1-3, with TRBD1 as a possible D gene (5 bases). Trimming shortened V by 1 base and J by 4 bases, and 17 bases separated the two germline ends. This CDR3 contains 17 residues. Germline loops: CDR1 SGHVS, CDR2 FNYEAQ. CDR3 sequence reads: CASSLGSGLDSGNTIYF. The DNA for the CDR3 is TGTGCCAGCAGCTTAGGATCAGGGCTCGATTCCGGAAACACCATATATTTT.

V gene TRBV29-1 combines with J gene TRBJ1-4; TRBD1 is a possible D gene (6 bases). This CDR3 has 14 amino acids. The V end was cut by 3 bases, the J end by 1 base, with 9 bases between. CDR1 and CDR2 from the germline V gene are SQVTM and ANQGSEA. CDR3 DNA sequence: TGCAGCGTTGATATAGGGGGAACTAATGAAAAACTGTTTTTT. Translation gives CSVDIGGTNEKLFF.

The V and J genes are TRBV7-6 and TRBJ1-2; 7 bases agree with TRBD1. Per germline, CDR1 SGHVS and CDR2 FNYEAQ. Trimming removed 5 bases from V and 2 bases from J; junction bases left unmatched: 8. The CDR3 has 15 amino acids. The CDR3 reads CASSATGTVNYGYTF. DNA for the CDR3: TGTGCCAGCAGCGCAACCGGGACAGTAAACTATGGCTACACCTTC.

In the case of this clone: Within the sample, other DNA sequences also encode this same CDR3. This chain joins TRBV11-3 and TRBJ1-3; D not resolved. The CDR3 has 15 residues. V was trimmed by 1 base and J by 0 bases, leaving 7 bases between them. Germline V lookup: CDR1 SGHNT, CDR2 YENEEA. Written as DNA, the CDR3 is TGTGCCAGCAGCTTAGGAGGGAGCTCTGGAAACACCATATATTTT. It translates to CASSLGGSSGNTIYF.

This chain links TRBV18 with TRBJ1-2, with 7 nucleotides matching TRBD1. Germline V lookup: CDR1 KGHSH, CDR2 LQKENI. CDR3 size: 14 residues. The V gene end was trimmed by 3 bases and the J gene end by 6 bases; junction bases not matched to a gene: 7. CDR3 sequence (DNA): TGTGCCAGCTCACCCCGACCGCAGGGGGATGGCTACACCTTC. Protein: CASSPRPQGDGYTF.

This clone was counted between two and nine times. V is TRBV19 and J is TRBJ1-5, with D possibly TRBD1 on 5 matching bases. Germline V gene sequence: CDR1 LNHDA, CDR2 SQIVND (reference sequence). V was pared by 0 bases and J by 4 bases, with 13 bases between. This CDR3 spans 16 amino acids. CDR3 nucleotides: TGTGCCAGTAGTATAGATGGAGGGGCCCCGAATCAGCCCCAGCATTTT. This gives the protein CASSIDGGAPNQPQHF. The variable domain in full, with the rest retrieved from reference TRBV19 and TRBJ1-5, is DGGITQSPKYLFRKEGQNVTLSCEQNLNHDAMYWYRQDPGQGLRLIYYSQIVNDFQKGDIAEGYSVSREKKESFPLTVTSAQKNPTAFYLCASSIDGGAPNQPQHFGDGTRLSIL.

The rearrangement links TRBV7-2 to TRBJ2-1; D ambiguous. The germline V gene has CDR1 SGHTA and CDR2 FQGNSA. This CDR3 has 14 amino acids. Trimming left V 2 bases short and J 7 bases short, with 12 bases between. CDR3: CASSLLRRPNEQFF. In nucleotides, the CDR3 is TGTGCCAGCAGCTTATTGCGCAGGCCGAATGAGCAGTTCTTC. Complete variable domain (other parts from reference TRBV7-2 and TRBJ2-1): GAGVSQSPSNKVTEKGKDVELRCDPISGHTALYWYRQSLGQGLEFLIYFQGNSAPDKSGLPSDRFSAERTGGSVSTLTIQRTQQEDSAVYLCASSLLRRPNEQFFGPGTRLTVL.

The V and J genes are TRBV7-8 and TRBJ1-4; no definite D call. Germline V gene data show CDR1 as SGHVS and CDR2 as FQNEAQ. This CDR3 spans 14 amino acids. Trimming stripped 3 bases from V and 2 bases from J, with 7 bases between. CDR3 region: CASSLRFTNEKLFF. The CDR3 DNA is TGTGCCAGCAGCTTGCGTTTCACTAATGAAAAACTGTTTTTT. The variable domain in full, completed from reference TRBV7-8 and TRBJ1-4, reads GAGVSQSPRYKVAKRGQDVALRCDPISGHVSLFWYQQALGQGPEFLTYFQNEAQLDKSGLPSDRFFAERPEGSVSTLKIQRTQQEDSAVYLCASSLRFTNEKLFFGSGTQLSVL.

In its sample, this clone was seen once. The chain links TRBV9 to TRBJ2-7, with 9 positions matching TRBD1. Germline CDR1 and CDR2: SGDLS and YYNGEE. The junction had 3 bases not matched to a gene; V was cut back by 4 bases and J by 1 base. The CDR3 totals 14 residues. CDR3 residues: CASSPQGASYEQYF. The CDR3 nucleotides are TGTGCCAGCAGCCCACAGGGGGCTTCCTACGAGCAGTACTTC.

The V call is TRBV9, the J call TRBJ2-7, with 8 bases lining up with TRBD2. Per germline, CDR1 SGDLS and CDR2 YYNGEE. This CDR3 contains 17 residues. The V and J ends lost 4 bases and 7 bases, in that order; junction bases with no gene match: 19. In DNA form, the CDR3 reads TGTGCCAGCAGCCCTAGATCCTCGCGGGGGGCGCTGGGGGAGCAGTACTTC. Its protein is CASSPRSSRGALGEQYF.

The CDR3 spells CASSSGTGEEKLFF. The DNA of the CDR3 is TGTGCCAGCAGCTCCGGGACAGGGGAAGAAAAACTGTTTTTT. The chain joins TRBV7-9 to TRBJ1-4; TRBD1 matches 10 bases. This CDR3 is built from 14 residues. J was trimmed by 8 bases and V by 4 bases; bases with no gene match: 4. Germline CDR1 is SEHNR and CDR2 is FQNEAQ (reference sequence).

The J gene is TRBJ1-5, the V gene TRBV27; D ambiguous. Germline V gene sequence: CDR1 MNHEY, CDR2 SMNVEV (reference sequence). The CDR3 contains 14 residues. The V end was cut by 6 bases, the J end by 2 bases, with 11 bases between. CDR3 region: CASSRLGGNQPQHF. The CDR3 nucleotides are TGTGCCAGCAGCAGGTTGGGAGGCAATCAGCCCCAGCATTTT.

CDR3 residues: CASSIGRVSCGGYTF. As DNA, the CDR3 is TGTGCCAGCAGCATTGGCAGGGTTTCCTGTGGCGGCTACACCTTC. This chain links TRBV21-1 with TRBJ1-2; TRBD1, the table's D call, was not compared with the DNA. TRBV21-1 is shown as a pseudogene. The CDR3 spans 15 residues.